The TCR beta chain described here comes from a study of PD-L1 blockade in urothelial cancer. For the study at large: Each participant's history included 0 to 3 prior chemotherapy regimens. Whole-study findings and limits: Clonality of blood TCR below the median before treatment predicted better survival.

As to this clone: Antigen specificity is unknown.

The repertoire was sequenced with immunoSEQ multiplex PCR; TCRdb's copy has only in-frame clones and lacks some. The data show roughly 56,000 clones, more than 70% seen once. Germline loops: CDR1 SGHRS, CDR2 YFSETQ. This CDR3 region has 17 residues. Losses at the gene ends were 3 bases for V and 7 bases for J; bases not matched to a gene: 14. Indicated time point: pretreatment peripheral blood. V usage is TRBV5-1 and J usage is TRBJ2-1; TRBD2 aligns across 9 bases. The material sequenced was PBMCs, taken around atezolizumab (anti-PD-L1) treatment. This sequence originates from a man in his 60s with urothelial cancer. Here the CDR3 reads CASSSDFSGGSANEQFF. In nucleotides, the CDR3 is TGCGCCAGCAGCTCGGACTTTAGCGGGGGCTCGGCGAATGAGCAGTTCTTC.